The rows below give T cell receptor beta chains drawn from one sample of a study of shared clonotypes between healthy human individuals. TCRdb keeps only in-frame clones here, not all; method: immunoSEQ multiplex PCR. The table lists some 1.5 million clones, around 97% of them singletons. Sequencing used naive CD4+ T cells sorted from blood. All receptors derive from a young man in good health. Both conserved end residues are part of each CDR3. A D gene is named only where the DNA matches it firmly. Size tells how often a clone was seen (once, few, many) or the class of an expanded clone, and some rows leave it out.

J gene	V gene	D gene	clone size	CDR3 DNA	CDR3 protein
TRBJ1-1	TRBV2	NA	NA	TGTGCCAGCAGTGAAGGGGGGTTTAACACTGAAGCTTTCTTT	CASSEGGFNTEAFF
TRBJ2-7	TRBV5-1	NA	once	TGCGCCAGCAGCTTGGCCGGGGCAGCCTACGAGCAGTACTTC	CASSLAGAAYEQYF
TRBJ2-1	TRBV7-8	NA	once	TGTGCCAGCAGCTTCTATCAGGTAGCGATCTCAACATCTAGCTCCTACAATGAGCAGTTCTTC	CASSFYQVAISTSSSYNEQFF
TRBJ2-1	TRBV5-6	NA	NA	TGTGCCAGCAGCTTCCCTAACACCTACAATGAGCAGTTCTTC	CASSFPNTYNEQFF
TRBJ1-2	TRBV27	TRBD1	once	TGTGCCAGCAGACAGACAGGGGGCGCTCGGGGCTACACCTTC	CASRQTGGARGYTF
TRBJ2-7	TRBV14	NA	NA	TGTGCCAGCAGCCATACAAACTACGAGCAGTACTTC	CASSHTNYEQYF
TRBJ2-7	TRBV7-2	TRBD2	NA	TGTGCCAGCACTTCCCTCGCTAGCGGAGGTTCCTACGAGCAGTACTTC	CASTSLASGGSYEQYF
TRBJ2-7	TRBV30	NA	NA	TGTGCCTGGAGTGTAGTGGGGCAGGGGTATGAGCAGTACTTC	CAWSVVGQGYEQYF
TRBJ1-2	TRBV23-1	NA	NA	TGCGCCAGCAGTCTGGAGGACCGACCGGATCGAGGGGATGGCTACACCTTC	CASSLEDRPDRGDGYTF
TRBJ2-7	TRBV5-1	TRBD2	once	TGCGCCAGCAGCTCAATAGCGGGGGGCTACGAGCAGTACTTC	CASSSIAGGYEQYF
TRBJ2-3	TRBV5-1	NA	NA	TGCGCCAGCAGCTTGTATGTGGGCACAGATACGCAGTATTTT	CASSLYVGTDTQYF
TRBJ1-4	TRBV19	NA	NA	TGTGCCAGTAGTATCTTCCCTGTTTCAGGGATGTTCGAAAAACTGTTTTTT	CASSIFPVSGMFEKLFF
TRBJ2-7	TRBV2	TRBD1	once	TGTGCCAGCAGCCAGGGGGCCTACTCCTACGAGCAGTACTTC	CASSQGAYSYEQYF
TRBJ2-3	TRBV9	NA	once	TGTGCCAGCAGCGTAGAGGGGTTAACAGATACGCAGTATTTT	CASSVEGLTDTQYF
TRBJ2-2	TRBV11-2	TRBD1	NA	TGTGCCAGCAGCTCCCACCCGGGACAGGGGGCAACCGGGGAGCTGTTTTTT	CASSSHPGQGATGELFF
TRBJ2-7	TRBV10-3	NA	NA	TGTGCCACTCAGAGGGCAGCCTACGAGCAGTACTTC	CATQRAAYEQYF
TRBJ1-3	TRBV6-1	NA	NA	TGTGCCAGCAGTGTCCTCTCGACTGCGGGGCCCTCTGGAAACACCATATATTTT	CASSVLSTAGPSGNTIYF
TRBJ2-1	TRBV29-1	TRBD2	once	TGCAGCGTTGCGGCTAGCGGGAGGGGATACAATGAGCAGTTCTTC	CSVAASGRGYNEQFF
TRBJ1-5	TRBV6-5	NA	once	TGTGCCAGCAGGTTTTCGGGGGTTGCCAATCAGCCCCAGCATTTT	CASRFSGVANQPQHF
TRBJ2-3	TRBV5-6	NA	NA	TGTGCCAGCAGCTTGGGCAGTACTAACACAGATACGCAGTATTTT	CASSLGSTNTDTQYF
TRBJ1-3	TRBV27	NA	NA	TGTGCCAGCACTTACGATTACCGGGAAAGAGAAAACACCATATATTTT	CASTYDYRERENTIYF